This T cell receptor (beta chain) emerged from a study of cytomegalovirus exposure and HLA in healthy donors. Comments on this clone: The antigen is unknown.

PCR involved 60 Vbeta and 13 Jbeta primers. The data were produced by immunoSEQ multiplex PCR, yet TCRdb's version contains in-frame clones alone and is incomplete. The table has around 200,000 clones, roughly 78% seen once; the top ten hold 0.65%. CDR1 SNHLY and CDR2 FYNNEI come from the germline V gene. CDR3 length equals 13 residues. J gave up 8 bases and V 7 bases, and 5 bases lay outside the gene matches. Study conclusions and caveats: Researchers had no immune exposure information except CMV serostatus available.

The rearrangement uses TRBV2 and TRBJ1-1; 12 bases match TRBD1. The TCR originated in a boy younger than 18 in good health and CMV-seronegative. The material sequenced was PBMCs. CDR3 DNA: TGTGCCAGCAATGCCGGGACAGGGGGCGAAGCTTTCTTT. It encodes CASNAGTGGEAFF.